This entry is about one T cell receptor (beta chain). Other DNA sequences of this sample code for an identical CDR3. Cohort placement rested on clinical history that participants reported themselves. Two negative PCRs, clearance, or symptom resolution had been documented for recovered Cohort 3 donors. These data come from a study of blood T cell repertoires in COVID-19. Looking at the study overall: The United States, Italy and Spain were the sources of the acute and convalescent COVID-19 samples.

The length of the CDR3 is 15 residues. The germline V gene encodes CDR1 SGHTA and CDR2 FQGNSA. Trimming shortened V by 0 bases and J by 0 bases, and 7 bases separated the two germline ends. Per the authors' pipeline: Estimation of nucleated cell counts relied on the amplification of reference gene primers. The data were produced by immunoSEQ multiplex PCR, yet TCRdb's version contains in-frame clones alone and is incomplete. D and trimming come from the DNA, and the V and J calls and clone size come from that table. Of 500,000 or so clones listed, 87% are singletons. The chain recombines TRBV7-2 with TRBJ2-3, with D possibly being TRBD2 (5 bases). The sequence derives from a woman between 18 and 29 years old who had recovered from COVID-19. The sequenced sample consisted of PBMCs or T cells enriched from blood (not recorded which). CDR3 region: CASSLAGLSTDTQYF. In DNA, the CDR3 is TGTGCCAGCAGCTTAGCTGGACTCAGCACAGATACGCAGTATTTT.